This entry features one T cell receptor (beta chain) sequence. The CDR3 spans 15 residues. V was cut by 0 bases and J by 3 bases, with 13 bases left in between. Germline CDR1 and CDR2: SGHRS and YFSETQ. This entry belongs to a study of blood T cell repertoires in COVID-19. The method was immunoSEQ multiplex PCR; TCRdb's version includes in-frame clones alone and lacks a portion of them. This sample has some 300,000 clones, with around 89% found just once. This chain links TRBV5-1 with TRBJ2-7; D gene uncertain. The sequenced material came from peripheral blood. The sequence derives from a woman between 45 and 60 years old with COVID-19, enrolled during active disease. DNA of the CDR3: TGCGCCAGCAGCTTGGCCGAGGTCAGTAACTACGAGCAGTACTTC. It specifies CASSLAEVSNYEQYF.